This record looks at one T cell receptor (beta chain) sequence and its context. The sample carries other DNA sequences with the same CDR3. Only in-frame clones appear in the TCRdb table, and some are missing; sequencing was by immunoSEQ multiplex PCR. The data show 2,500,000 or so clones, 93% seen once. The entry originates in a study of shared clonotypes between healthy human individuals. This sequence was found in a man younger than 35 in good health. Some clones in this sample may be carry-over from other donors' samples. The specimen was naive CD4+ T cells from PBMCs. The subset was: CD45RA+ positively selected.

CDR3 nucleotide sequence: TGTGCCAGCAGCTCCCAGGGCTACGAGCAGTACTTC. Residues: CASSSQGYEQYF. V is TRBV11-2 and J is TRBJ2-7; D perhaps matches TRBD1 (5 bases). V was pared by 4 bases and J by 3 bases, with 7 bases between. Germline-derived CDR1 and CDR2 are SGHAT and FQNNGV. CDR3 length equals 12 residues. Filled out from reference TRBV11-2 and TRBJ2-7, the complete variable domain reads EAGVAQSPRYKIIEKRQSVAFWCNPISGHATLYWYQQILGQGPKLLIQFQNNGVVDDSQLPKDRFSAERLKGVDSTLKIQPAKLEDSAVYLCASSSQGYEQYFGPGTRLTVT.